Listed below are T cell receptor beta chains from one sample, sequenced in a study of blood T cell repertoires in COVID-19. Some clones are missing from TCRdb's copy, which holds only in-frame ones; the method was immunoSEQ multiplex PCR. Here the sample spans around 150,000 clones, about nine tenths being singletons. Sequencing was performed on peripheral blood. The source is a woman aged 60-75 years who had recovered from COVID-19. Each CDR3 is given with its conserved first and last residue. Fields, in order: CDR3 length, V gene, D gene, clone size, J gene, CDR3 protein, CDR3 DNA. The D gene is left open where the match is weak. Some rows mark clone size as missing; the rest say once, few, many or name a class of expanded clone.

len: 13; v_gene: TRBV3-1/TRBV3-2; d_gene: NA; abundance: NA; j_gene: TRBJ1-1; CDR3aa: CASSRGGGAEAFF; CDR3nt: TGTGCCAGCAGCAGGGGGGGCGGGGCTGAAGCTTTCTTT
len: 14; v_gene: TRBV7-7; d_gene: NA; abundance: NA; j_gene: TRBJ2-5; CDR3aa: CASSLANAGETQYF; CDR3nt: TGTGCTAGCAGCTTAGCCAACGCGGGAGAGACCCAGTACTTC
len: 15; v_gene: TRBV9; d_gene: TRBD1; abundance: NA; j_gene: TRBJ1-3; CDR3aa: CASSLRQGPGNTIYF; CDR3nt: TGTGCCAGCAGCCTAAGACAGGGGCCTGGAAACACCATATATTTT
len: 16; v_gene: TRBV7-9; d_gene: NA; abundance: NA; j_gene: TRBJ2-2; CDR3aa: CASSPLAFLNTGELFF; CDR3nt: TGTGCCAGCAGCCCCCTAGCGTTCCTGAACACCGGGGAGCTGTTTTTT
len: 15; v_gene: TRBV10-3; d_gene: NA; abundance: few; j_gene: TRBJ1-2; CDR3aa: CAISDSQGGLYGYTF; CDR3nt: TGTGCCATCAGTGACTCGCAGGGTGGACTATATGGCTACACCTTC
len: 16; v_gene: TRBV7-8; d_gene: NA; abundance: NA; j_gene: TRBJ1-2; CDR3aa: CASSLLASGGPYGYTF; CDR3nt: TGTGCCAGCAGCTTACTGGCCTCGGGGGGTCCCTATGGCTACACCTTC
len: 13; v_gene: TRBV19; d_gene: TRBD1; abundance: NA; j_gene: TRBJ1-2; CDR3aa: CASRRDREYGYTF; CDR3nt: TGTGCCAGTAGGAGGGACAGGGAATATGGCTACACCTTC
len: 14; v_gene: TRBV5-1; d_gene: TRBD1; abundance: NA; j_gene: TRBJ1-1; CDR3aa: CASSLGAGGTEAFF; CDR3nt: TGCGCCAGCAGCTTGGGAGCAGGGGGGACTGAAGCTTTCTTT
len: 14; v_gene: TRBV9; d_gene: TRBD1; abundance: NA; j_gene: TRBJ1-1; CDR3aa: CASSGTGGFTEAFF; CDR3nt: TGTGCCAGCAGCGGGACAGGGGGGTTCACTGAAGCTTTCTTT
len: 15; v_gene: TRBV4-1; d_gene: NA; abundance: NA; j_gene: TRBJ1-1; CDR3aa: CASSQDFGGNTEAFF; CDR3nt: TGCGCCAGCAGCCAAGACTTTGGGGGCAACACTGAAGCTTTCTTT
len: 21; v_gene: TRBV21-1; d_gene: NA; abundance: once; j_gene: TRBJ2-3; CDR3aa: CASSKPPPGQGFTKGTDTQYF; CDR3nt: TGTGCCAGCAGCAAACCCCCCCCGGGACAGGGGTTCACAAAGGGAACAGATACGCAGTATTTT
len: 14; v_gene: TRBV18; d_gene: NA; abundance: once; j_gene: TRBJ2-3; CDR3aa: CASSRDSSTDTQYF; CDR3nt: TGTGCCAGCTCACGTGACAGTTCCACGGATACGCAGTATTTT
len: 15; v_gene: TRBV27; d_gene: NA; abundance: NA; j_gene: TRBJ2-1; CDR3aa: CASSLMGDTHNEQFF; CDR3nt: TGTGCCAGCAGTTTGATGGGGGACACCCACAATGAGCAGTTCTTC
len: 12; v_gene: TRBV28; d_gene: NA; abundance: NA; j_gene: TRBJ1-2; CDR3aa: CASATGRYGYTF; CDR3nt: TGTGCCAGCGCAACAGGGCGGTATGGCTACACCTTC
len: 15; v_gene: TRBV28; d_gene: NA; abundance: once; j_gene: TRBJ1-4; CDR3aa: CASVQSGGTNEKLFF; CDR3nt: TGTGCCAGCGTACAGAGCGGGGGAACTAATGAAAAACTGTTTTTT
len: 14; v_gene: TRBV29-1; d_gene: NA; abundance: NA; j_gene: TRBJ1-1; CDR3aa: CSVARGQLNTEAFF; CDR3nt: TGCAGCGTTGCTCGCGGACAGTTGAACACTGAAGCTTTCTTT
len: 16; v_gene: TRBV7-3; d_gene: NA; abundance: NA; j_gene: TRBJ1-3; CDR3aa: CASSLNAPGLGNTIYF; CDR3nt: TGTGCCAGCAGCTTAAATGCGCCAGGTTTGGGAAACACCATATATTTT
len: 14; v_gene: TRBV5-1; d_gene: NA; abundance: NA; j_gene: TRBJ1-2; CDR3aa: CASSLETGASGYTF; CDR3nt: TGCGCCAGCAGCTTGGAAACCGGAGCCAGCGGCTACACCTTC
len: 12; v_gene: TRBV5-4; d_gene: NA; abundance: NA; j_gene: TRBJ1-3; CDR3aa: CASSPQQGPPLF; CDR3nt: TGTGCCAGCAGCCCTCAGCAGGGGCCGCCACTTTTT
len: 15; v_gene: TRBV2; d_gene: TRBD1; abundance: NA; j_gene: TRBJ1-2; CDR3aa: CASTRGQGVAYGYTF; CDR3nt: TGTGCCAGCACCCGGGGACAGGGAGTCGCCTATGGCTACACCTTC
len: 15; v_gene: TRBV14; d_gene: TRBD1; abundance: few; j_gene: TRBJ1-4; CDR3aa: CASSQLQGPNEKLFF; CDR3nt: TGTGCCAGCAGCCAGTTACAGGGGCCTAATGAAAAACTGTTTTTT
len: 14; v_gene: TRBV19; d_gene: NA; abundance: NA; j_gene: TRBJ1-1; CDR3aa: CASSIYGGNTEAFF; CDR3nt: TGTGCCAGTAGTATATATGGCGGTAACACTGAAGCTTTCTTT
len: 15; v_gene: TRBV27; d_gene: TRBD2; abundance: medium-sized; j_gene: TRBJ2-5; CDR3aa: CASRISGGPLETQYF; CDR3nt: TGTGCCAGCCGCATAAGCGGGGGTCCCTTAGAGACCCAGTACTTC
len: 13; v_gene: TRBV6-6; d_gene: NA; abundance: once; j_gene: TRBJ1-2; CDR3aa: CASRPGQSYGYTF; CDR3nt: TGTGCCAGCAGGCCGGGACAAAGCTATGGCTACACCTTC
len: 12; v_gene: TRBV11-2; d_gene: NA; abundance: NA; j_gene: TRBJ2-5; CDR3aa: CASQRGQETQYF; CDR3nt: TGTGCCAGCCAGAGAGGCCAAGAGACCCAGTACTTC
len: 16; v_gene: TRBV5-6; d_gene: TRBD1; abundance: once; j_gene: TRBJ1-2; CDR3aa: CASSLIHRGLNYGYTF; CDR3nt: TGTGCCAGCAGCTTAATACACAGGGGACTTAACTATGGCTACACCTTC
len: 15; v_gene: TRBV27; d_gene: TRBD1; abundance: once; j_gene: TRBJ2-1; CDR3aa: CASKKGASSYNEQFF; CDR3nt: TGTGCCAGCAAGAAGGGGGCGAGCTCCTACAATGAGCAGTTCTTC
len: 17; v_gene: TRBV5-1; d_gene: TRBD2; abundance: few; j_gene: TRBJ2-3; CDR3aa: CASSSRLAGAATDTQYF; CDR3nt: TGCGCCAGCAGCTCACGACTAGCGGGGGCCGCAACAGATACGCAGTATTTT
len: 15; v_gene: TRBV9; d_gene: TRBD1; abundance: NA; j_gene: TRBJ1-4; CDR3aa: CASSGSGTVNEKLFF; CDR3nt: TGTGCCAGCAGCGGCTCCGGGACAGTTAATGAAAAACTGTTTTTT
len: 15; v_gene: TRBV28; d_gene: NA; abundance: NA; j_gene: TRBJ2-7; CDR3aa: CASSYLGRGSYEQYF; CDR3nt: TGTGCCAGCAGTTACCTCGGTAGGGGTTCCTACGAGCAGTACTTC
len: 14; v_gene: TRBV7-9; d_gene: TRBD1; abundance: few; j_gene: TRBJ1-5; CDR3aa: CASSSGTGYQPQHF; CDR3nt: TGTGCCAGCAGCTCCGGGACAGGTTATCAGCCCCAGCATTTT
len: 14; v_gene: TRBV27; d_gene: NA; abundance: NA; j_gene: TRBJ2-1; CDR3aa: CASSPAGLYNEQFF; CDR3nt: TGTGCCAGCAGCCCCGCGGGACTCTACAATGAGCAGTTCTTC
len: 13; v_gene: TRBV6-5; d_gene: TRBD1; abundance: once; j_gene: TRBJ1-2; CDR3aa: CASTPGGRNGYTF; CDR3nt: TGTGCCAGCACCCCAGGGGGAAGGAATGGCTACACCTTC
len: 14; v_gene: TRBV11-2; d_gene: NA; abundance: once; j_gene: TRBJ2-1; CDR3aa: CASSILGLYNEQFF; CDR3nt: TGTGCCAGCAGCATCCTGGGACTCTACAATGAGCAGTTCTTC
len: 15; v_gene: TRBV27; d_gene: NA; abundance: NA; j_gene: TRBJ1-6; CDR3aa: CASSFGSSYNSPLHF; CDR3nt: TGTGCCAGCAGTTTCGGGAGCTCCTATAATTCACCCCTCCACTTT
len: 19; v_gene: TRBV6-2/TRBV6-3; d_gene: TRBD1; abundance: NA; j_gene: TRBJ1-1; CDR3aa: CASSYSQDRGASGNTEAFF; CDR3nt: TGTGCCAGCAGTTACTCTCAGGACAGGGGCGCTTCTGGGAACACTGAAGCTTTCTTT
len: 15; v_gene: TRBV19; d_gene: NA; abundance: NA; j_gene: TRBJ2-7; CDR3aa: CAREIRDKLFCEQYF; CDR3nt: TGTGCCAGAGAAATCCGGGACAAGTTATTTTGCGAGCAGTACTTC
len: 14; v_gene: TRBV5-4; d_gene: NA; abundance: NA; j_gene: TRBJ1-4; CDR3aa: CASAHGGGNEKLFF; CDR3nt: TGTGCCAGCGCCCACGGGGGGGGTAATGAAAAACTGTTTTTT
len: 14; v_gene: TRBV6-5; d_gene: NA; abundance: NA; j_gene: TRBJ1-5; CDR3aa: CASRLQGPNQPQHF; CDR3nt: TGTGCCAGCAGATTACAGGGACCCAATCAGCCCCAGCATTTT
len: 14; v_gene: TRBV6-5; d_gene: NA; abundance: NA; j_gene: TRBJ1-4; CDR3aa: CASSYQPGEGKLFF; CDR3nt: TGTGCCAGCAGTTACCAACCCGGGGAGGGAAAACTGTTTTTT
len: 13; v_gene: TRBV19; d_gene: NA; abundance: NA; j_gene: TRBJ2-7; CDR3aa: CASSILAGYEQYF; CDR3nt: TGTGCCAGTAGTATCCTGGCTGGCTACGAGCAGTACTTC
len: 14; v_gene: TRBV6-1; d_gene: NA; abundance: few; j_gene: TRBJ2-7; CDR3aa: CASSEAGLSGEQYF; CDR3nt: TGTGCCAGCAGTGAAGCGGGGCTCTCGGGCGAGCAGTACTTC
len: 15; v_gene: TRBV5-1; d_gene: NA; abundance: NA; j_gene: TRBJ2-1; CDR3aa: CASSTGLDLYNEQFF; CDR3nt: TGCGCCAGCAGCACCGGACTGGATCTCTACAATGAGCAGTTCTTC
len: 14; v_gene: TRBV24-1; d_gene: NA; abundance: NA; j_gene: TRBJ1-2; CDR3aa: CATSDPYRVYGYTF; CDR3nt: TGTGCCACCAGTGATCCTTACAGGGTTTATGGCTACACCTTC
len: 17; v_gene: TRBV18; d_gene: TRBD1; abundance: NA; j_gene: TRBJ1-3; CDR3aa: CASSPLDRVDSGNTIYF; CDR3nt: TGTGCCAGCTCACCTCTGGACAGGGTCGACTCTGGAAACACCATATATTTT
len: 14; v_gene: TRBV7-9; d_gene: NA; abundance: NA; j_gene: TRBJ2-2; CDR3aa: CASSFGRNTGELFF; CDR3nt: TGTGCCAGCAGCTTTGGGAGAAACACCGGGGAGCTGTTTTTT
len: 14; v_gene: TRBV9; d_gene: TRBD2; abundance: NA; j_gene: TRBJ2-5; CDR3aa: CASSVASGDETQYF; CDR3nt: TGTGCCAGCAGCGTAGCTAGCGGGGACGAGACCCAGTACTTC
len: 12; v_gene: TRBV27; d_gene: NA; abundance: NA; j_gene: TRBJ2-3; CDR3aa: CASSPGTDTQYF; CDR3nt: TGTGCCAGCAGTCCCGGCACAGATACGCAGTATTTT
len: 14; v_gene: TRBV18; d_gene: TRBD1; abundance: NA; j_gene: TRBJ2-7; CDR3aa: CASSLQGARNEQYF; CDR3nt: TGTGCCAGCTCACTCCAGGGGGCGCGGAACGAGCAGTACTTC
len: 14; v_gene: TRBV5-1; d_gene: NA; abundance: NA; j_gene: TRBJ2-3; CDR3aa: CASSPIEAADTQYF; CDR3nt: TGCGCCAGCAGCCCTATCGAAGCGGCGGATACGCAGTATTTT
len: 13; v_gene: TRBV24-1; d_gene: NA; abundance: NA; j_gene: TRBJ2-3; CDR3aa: CATSDGGTDTQYF; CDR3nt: TGTGCCACCAGTGATGGCGGGACAGATACGCAGTATTTT